Below, 13 T cell receptor beta chains from the same sample are listed, as sequenced in a study of blood T cell repertoires in COVID-19. Generated by immunoSEQ multiplex PCR, the TCRdb table keeps only in-frame clones and is missing some. This table holds about 390,000 clones, approximately 89% found once. The sequenced sample consisted of peripheral blood. These receptors were taken from a woman aged 60-75 years with COVID-19, enrolled during active disease.

The chain links TRBV7-2 to TRBJ2-7; TRBD1 might be the D (5 bases). This CDR3 is 15 amino acids long. With 5 bases removed from V and 2 bases from J, the gap between germline ends came to 16 bases. Germline V CDR1 and CDR2: SGHTA, FQGNSA. The CDR3 nucleotides read TGTGCCAGCAGCCCTCGGCAGGGATTAACCTACGAGCAGTACTTC. Translation: CASSPRQGLTYEQYF.

The V and J genes are TRBV5-1 and TRBJ1-6, with TRBD1 matching over 9 bases. Losses at the gene ends were 7 bases for V and 9 bases for J; bases not matched to a gene: 5. This CDR3 is built from 13 residues. CDR1 and CDR2 from the germline V gene are SGHRS and YFSETQ. The CDR3: CASSDRGGSPLHF. The CDR3, as DNA: TGCGCCAGCTCGGACAGGGGTGGTTCACCCCTCCACTTT.

This chain links TRBV9 with TRBJ2-7; the D gene is possibly TRBD1 (6 bases). Germline CDR1 reads SGDLS; CDR2 reads YYNGEE. V gave up 3 bases and J gave up 5 bases, with 12 bases separating them. This CDR3 comprises 13 residues. The CDR3 DNA follows: TGTGCCAGCAGCGCCCACCAGGGGAACGAGCAGTACTTC. Its protein product is CASSAHQGNEQYF. The whole variable domain, remainder taken from reference TRBV9 and TRBJ2-7, is DSGVTQTPKHLITATGQRVTLRCSPRSGDLSVYWYQQSLDQGLQFLIQYYNGEERAKGNILERFSAQQFPDLHSELNLSSLELGDSALYFCASSAHQGNEQYFGPGTRLTVT.

V usage is TRBV6-6 and J usage is TRBJ2-7; 11 bases fit TRBD1. V was clipped by 7 bases and J by 4 bases; unmatched bases: 9. The length of the CDR3 is 15 residues. Germline CDR1 and CDR2: MNHNY and SVGAGI (reference sequence). The CDR3 DNA is TGTGCCAGCATATACGGGACAGGGGGAACATACGAGCAGTACTTC. The encoded protein is CASIYGTGGTYEQYF.

V is TRBV5-5 and J is TRBJ1-2; 8 nucleotides agree with TRBD1. CDR1 SGHKS and CDR2 YYEKEE come from the germline V gene (reference sequence). This CDR3 comprises 13 residues. The J segment lost 6 bases and the V segment lost 1 base, leaving 2 bases of the junction unmatched. The CDR3 here is CASSLWTGNGYTF. DNA of the CDR3: TGTGCCAGCAGCTTGTGGACAGGGAATGGCTACACCTTC.

V is TRBV10-2 and J is TRBJ1-2; 7 bases map to TRBD1. This CDR3 spans 13 amino acids. V gave up 5 bases and J gave up 7 bases; unmatched junction bases: 7. CDR1 WSHSY and CDR2 SAAADI come from the germline V gene. The CDR3 bases are TGCGCCAGCAGTCAGACAGGGTACGGTGGCTACACCTTC. Its protein is CASSQTGYGGYTF.

This clone has a single count. This rearrangement joins TRBV25-1 to TRBJ2-5, with TRBD2 identical over 8 bases. Germline trimming cut 7 bases from V and 5 bases from J; bases unmatched to any gene: 9. The germline V gene has CDR1 MGHDK and CDR2 SYGVNS. The CDR3 has 14 residues. CDR3 bases: TGTGCCAGCAATCAACTAGCGGCTGGCGAGACCCAGTACTTC. As protein: CASNQLAAGETQYF.

This clone was picked up one time. CDR3 DNA: TGTGCCAGCAGCCAAGACGGGCAAGAGACCCAGTACTTC. Translating gives CASSQDGQETQYF. This chain connects TRBV3-1 (or the pseudogene TRBV3-2) to TRBJ2-5; D is ambiguous. CDR1 and CDR2 (germline): LGHDT, YNNKEL (reference sequence). V lost 0 bases and J 2 bases, leaving 4 bases between the germline ends. The CDR3 is 13 amino acids.

The count of this clone is one. The chain carries TRBV9 and TRBJ1-2; a weak D match, TRBD1 (6 bases). The CDR3 is 16 amino acids. The germline V and J ends were trimmed by 4 bases and 3 bases, with 19 bases remaining between them. Germline CDR1 and CDR2: SGDLS and YYNGEE. The CDR3 bases are TGTGCCAGCAGCCCCCTTTCTGGGGGCGCGGACTATGGCTACACCTTC. Residues: CASSPLSGGADYGYTF.

This sequence joins TRBV19 and TRBJ1-2, with 7 nucleotides matching TRBD1. Per the germline V gene, CDR1 is LNHDA and CDR2 is SQIVND (reference sequence). V lost 5 bases, J lost 0 bases, and 9 bases stayed unmatched. This CDR3 has 16 amino acids. The CDR3 reads CASSVPRTGANYGYTF. CDR3 DNA: TGTGCCAGTAGTGTCCCACGGACAGGAGCTAACTATGGCTACACCTTC. The whole variable domain, remainder taken from reference TRBV19 and TRBJ1-2, is DGGITQSPKYLFRKEGQNVTLSCEQNLNHDAMYWYRQDPGQGLRLIYYSQIVNDFQKGDIAEGYSVSREKKESFPLTVTSAQKNPTAFYLCASSVPRTGANYGYTFGSGTRLTVV.

This sequence joins TRBV6-2 or TRBV6-3 and TRBJ2-1; weak D call: TRBD2 (6 bases). This CDR3 region has 14 residues. Trimming shortened V by 5 bases and J by 6 bases, and 14 bases separated the two germline ends. Germline V CDR1 and CDR2: MNHEY, SVGEGT. CDR3 sequence: CASSPPGLRNEQFF. CDR3 coding DNA: TGTGCCAGCAGTCCACCGGGACTTCGCAATGAGCAGTTCTTC.

V is TRBV6-6 and J is TRBJ1-1; D remains ambiguous. The V gene lost 2 bases and the J gene lost 9 bases, with 16 bases spanning the gap. Per germline, CDR1 MNHNY and CDR2 SVGAGI (reference sequence). The CDR3 is 14 residues long. The DNA of the CDR3 is TGTGCCAGCAGTTACGGTCAGGCCAAGCCGCAAGCTTTCTTT. This translates into CASSYGQAKPQAFF.

The chain is built from TRBV7-9 and TRBJ1-2, with D possibly TRBD1 on 6 matching bases. The ends were cut back, 3 bases at V and 0 bases at J, with 20 bases in the middle. CDR1 is SEHNR, CDR2 FQNEAQ, per germline (reference sequence). The CDR3 extends over 18 amino acids. This CDR3 is CASSLGGKRDISNYGYTF. CDR3 DNA sequence: TGTGCCAGCAGCTTGGGTGGTAAACGGGACATCTCTAACTATGGCTACACCTTC.